This T cell receptor (beta chain) emerged from a study of shared clonotypes between healthy human individuals. The wider study: The study used three CD4 naive, three CD4 memory, two CD8 naive and one CD8 memory plate per donor.

Note on this clone: Its matching antigen is unknown.

Study observations and caveats: The study drew on few donors, limiting represented genetic and exposure-history diversity.

Sequencing was performed with immunoSEQ multiplex PCR; in TCRdb, only in-frame clones are kept and a portion is missing. The sample lists roughly 1.5 million clones, approximately 98% occurring once. The CDR3 runs 16 residues. Germline V gives CDR1 SGHRS, CDR2 YFSETQ. The V and J ends lost 0 bases and 0 bases respectively, with 11 bases between them. The receptor was isolated from a man aged 25 to 40 in good health. The sequencing sample was made of naive CD4+ T cells sorted from blood. The subset denotes: CD45RA+ positively selected. This chain connects TRBV5-1 to TRBJ2-3; D is possibly TRBD1 (5 bases). The CDR3 DNA reads as TGCGCCAGCAGCTTGGAGGTCGACAGAAGCACAGATACGCAGTATTTT. Translating gives CASSLEVDRSTDTQYF.